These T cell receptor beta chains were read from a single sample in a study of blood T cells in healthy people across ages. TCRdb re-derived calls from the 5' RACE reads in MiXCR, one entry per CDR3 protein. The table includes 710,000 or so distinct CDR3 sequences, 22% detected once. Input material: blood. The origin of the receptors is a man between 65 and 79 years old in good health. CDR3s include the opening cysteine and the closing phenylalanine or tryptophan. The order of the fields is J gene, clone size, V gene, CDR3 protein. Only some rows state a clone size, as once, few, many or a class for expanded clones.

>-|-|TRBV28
CASRRDRGFDEQYF
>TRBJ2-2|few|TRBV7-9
CASSPDKNANTGELFF
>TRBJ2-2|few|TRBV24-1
CATSDLGLAGPTGELFF
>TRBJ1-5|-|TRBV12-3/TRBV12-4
CASSGTGGFQPQHF
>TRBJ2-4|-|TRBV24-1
CATSRGNIQYF
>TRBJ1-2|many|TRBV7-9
CASSLREANYGYTF
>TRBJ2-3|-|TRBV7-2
CASSHSSGGTDTQYF
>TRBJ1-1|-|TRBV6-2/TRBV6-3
CASSLTNPLGGTEAFF
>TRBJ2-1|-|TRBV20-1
CSARDVAGGQDEQFF
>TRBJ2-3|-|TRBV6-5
CASRPRGPGAGDTQYF
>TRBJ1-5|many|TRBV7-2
CASSPSGGNQPQHF
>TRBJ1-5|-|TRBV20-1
CSASRQGGFYQPQHF
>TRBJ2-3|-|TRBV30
CASGQGISTDTQYF
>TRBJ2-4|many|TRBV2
CASRSSGGNIQYF
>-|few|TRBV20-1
CSARGGTPQETQYF
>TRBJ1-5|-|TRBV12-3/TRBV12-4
CASSYTGDSNQPQHF
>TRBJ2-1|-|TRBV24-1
CATSDAQGFSNEQFF
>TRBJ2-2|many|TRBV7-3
CASSLSNPANTGELFF
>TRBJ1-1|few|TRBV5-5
CAGSFFAANTEAFF
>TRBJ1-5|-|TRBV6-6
CASRTDRANQPQHF
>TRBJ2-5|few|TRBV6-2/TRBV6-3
CASRRITQGPQETQYF
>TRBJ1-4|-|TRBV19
CASSAEGGEKLFF
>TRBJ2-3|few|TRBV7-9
CASSPPLGGWDTQYF
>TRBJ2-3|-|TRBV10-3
CAITALAGKDTQYF
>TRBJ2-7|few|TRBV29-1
CSVGDRTGYSYEQYF
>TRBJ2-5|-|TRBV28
CASDRGDGETQYF
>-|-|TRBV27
CASSFKQDITYEQYF
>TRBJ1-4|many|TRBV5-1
CASSIRTGLNEKLFF
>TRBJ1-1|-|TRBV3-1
CASSQSLPNTEAFF
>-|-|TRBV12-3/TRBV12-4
CASSFLAGVSNEQFF
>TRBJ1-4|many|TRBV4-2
CASSQAGRANEKLFF
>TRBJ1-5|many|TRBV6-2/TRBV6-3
CASSYSLRDRVGQPQHF
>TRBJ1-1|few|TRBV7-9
CASSYYREGTEAFF
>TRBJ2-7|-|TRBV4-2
CASSQTSSGGYEQYF
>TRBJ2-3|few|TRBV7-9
CASSSRGQTDTQYF
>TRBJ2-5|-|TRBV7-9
CASSSLGAGETQYF